These 14 T cell receptor beta chains originate from one sample sequenced in a study of PD-L1 blockade in urothelial cancer. As for time point: pretreatment peripheral blood. Sequencing was performed with immunoSEQ multiplex PCR; in TCRdb, only in-frame clones are kept and a portion is missing. Here the sample spans tens of thousands of clones, nearly 90% being singletons. The specimen was PBMCs, collected around atezolizumab (anti-PD-L1) treatment. These receptors all come from a man between 60 and 75 years old with urothelial cancer.

The chain employs TRBV28 and TRBJ2-1; 9 bases line up with TRBD2. Looked up from germline, CDR1 is MDHEN and CDR2 is SYDVKM. The CDR3 sequence is 15 residues long. The J segment lost 5 bases and the V segment lost 6 bases, leaving 8 bases of the junction unmatched. CDR3 sequence: CASRPAGGGHNEQFF. The CDR3 DNA is TGTGCCAGCAGACCAGCGGGAGGCGGGCACAATGAGCAGTTCTTC.

CDR3 amino acids: CASSQNSGSPYF. Here the CDR3 DNA reads TGTGCCAGCAGCCAAAATAGCGGGAGTCCGTATTTT. The rearrangement links TRBV11-2 to TRBJ2-3; 9 bases agree with TRBD2. The V gene's germline CDR1 is SGHAT and CDR2 FQNNGV. V was clipped by 5 bases and J by 14 bases; unmatched bases: 8. The CDR3 consists of 12 residues. The whole variable domain, remainder taken from reference TRBV11-2 and TRBJ2-3, is EAGVAQSPRYKIIEKRQSVAFWCNPISGHATLYWYQQILGQGPKLLIQFQNNGVVDDSQLPKDRFSAERLKGVDSTLKIQPAKLEDSAVYLCASSQNSGSPYFGPGTRLTVL.

The J gene is TRBJ1-3, the V gene TRBV4-3; 7 bases agree with TRBD1. This CDR3 spans 14 amino acids. Germline CDR1 LGHNA, CDR2 YSLEER. The V and J ends lost 6 bases and 0 bases, in that order; junction bases with no gene match: 2. CDR3 amino acids: CASSPGGSGNTIYF. In nucleotides, the CDR3 is TGCGCCAGCAGTCCAGGGGGCTCTGGAAACACCATATATTTT.

V gene TRBV11-2 combines with J gene TRBJ1-3; no firm D call. The CDR3 has 15 amino acids. Trimming pared 1 base from V and 2 bases from J, leaving 9 bases between. Germline V lookup: CDR1 SGHAT, CDR2 FQNNGV. The CDR3 sequence: CASSLVYGAGNTIYF. Written as DNA, the CDR3 is TGTGCCAGCAGCTTAGTTTACGGGGCTGGAAACACCATATATTTT.

The V gene is TRBV10-1, the J gene TRBJ1-5; no definite D call. There are 18 residues in the CDR3. The V and J ends lost 3 bases and 0 bases respectively, with 18 bases between them. Looked up from germline, CDR1 is WNHNN and CDR2 is SYGVQD (reference sequence). The CDR3 here is CASSEYTWADLSNQPQHF. The CDR3 DNA is TGCGCCAGCAGTGAATACACTTGGGCAGATCTTAGCAATCAGCCCCAGCATTTT.

CDR3 coding DNA: TGTGCCAGCAGCGTAGGGTTGGGCTGGCGCCCTCATACAGATACGCAGTATTTT. This gives the protein CASSVGLGWRPHTDTQYF. The chain recombines TRBV9 with TRBJ2-3; D not resolved. Trimming stripped 0 bases from V and 3 bases from J, with 20 bases between. Germline loops: CDR1 SGDLS, CDR2 YYNGEE. The CDR3 length is 18 residues.

V is TRBV7-2 and J is TRBJ2-7; 8 bases match TRBD2. CDR3 length equals 16 residues. Looked up from germline, CDR1 is SGHTA and CDR2 is FQGNSA. V was pared by 1 base and J by 7 bases, with 12 bases of the junction left unmatched. This CDR3 reads CASSLGRTGGPREQYF. The DNA of the CDR3 is TGTGCCAGCAGCTTAGGGAGAACGGGAGGGCCTCGGGAGCAGTACTTC. Full variable domain (rest looked up from reference TRBV7-2 and TRBJ2-7): GAGVSQSPSNKVTEKGKDVELRCDPISGHTALYWYRQSLGQGLEFLIYFQGNSAPDKSGLPSDRFSAERTGGSVSTLTIQRTQQEDSAVYLCASSLGRTGGPREQYFGPGTRLTVT.

The rearrangement links TRBV28 to TRBJ1-2; TRBD1 agrees at 7 bases. The V segment lost 10 bases and the J segment 3 bases; nucleotides outside the gene matches: 14. Germline lookup yields CDR1 MDHEN and CDR2 SYDVKM. The CDR3 extends over 15 amino acids. The CDR3 reads CAIQRGGGLDYGYTF. The CDR3 DNA is TGTGCCATTCAAAGAGGGGGCGGCTTGGACTATGGCTACACCTTC.

The J gene is TRBJ1-2, the V gene TRBV4-2, with 12 nucleotides matching TRBD1. The J segment lost 4 bases and the V segment lost 1 base, leaving 7 bases of the junction unmatched. Germline V gene lookup returns CDR1 LGHNA and CDR2 YNFKEQ. The CDR3 is 17 residues long. The chain's CDR3 is CASSQVGQGALGYGYTF. Here the CDR3 DNA reads TGTGCCAGCAGCCAAGTGGGACAGGGGGCTTTGGGCTATGGCTACACCTTC.

The V gene is TRBV5-6, the J gene TRBJ2-2; 9 bases match TRBD1. Unmatched junction bases numbered 5, after V lost 5 bases and J lost 3 bases. This CDR3 has 15 amino acids. CDR1 is SGHDT, CDR2 YYEEEE, per germline. This chain's CDR3 is CASSPRTGDTGELFF. The DNA of the CDR3 is TGTGCCAGCAGTCCCCGGACAGGGGACACCGGGGAGCTGTTTTTT.

CDR3 sequence reads: CASSLGESDTQYF. CDR3 coding DNA: TGTGCCAGCAGCTTAGGAGAGTCAGATACGCAGTATTTT. The chain combines TRBV7-9 with TRBJ2-3, with D unresolved. The CDR3 has 13 amino acids. Germline lookup yields CDR1 SEHNR and CDR2 FQNEAQ (reference sequence). V was shortened by 1 base and J by 4 bases, with 6 bases between the two germline ends.

The chain joins TRBV7-2 to TRBJ2-1, with 8 bases identical to TRBD2. This CDR3 contains 14 residues. Germline V gene data show CDR1 as SGHTA and CDR2 as FQGNSA. Unmatched junction bases numbered 9, after V lost 5 bases and J lost 9 bases. CDR3 amino acids: CASSQEAGAGEQFF. The DNA of the CDR3 is TGTGCCAGCAGCCAAGAAGCGGGAGCGGGTGAGCAGTTCTTC. Full variable domain (rest looked up from reference TRBV7-2 and TRBJ2-1): GAGVSQSPSNKVTEKGKDVELRCDPISGHTALYWYRQSLGQGLEFLIYFQGNSAPDKSGLPSDRFSAERTGGSVSTLTIQRTQQEDSAVYLCASSQEAGAGEQFFGPGTRLTVL.

This rearrangement joins TRBV21-1 to TRBJ1-1. TRBV21-1 is a recognized pseudogene. The CDR3 runs to 15 residues. CDR3 amino acids: CASSRRLRRGWEAFF. CDR3 nucleotides: TGTGCCAGCAGCAGACGGCTGAGGAGGGGTTGGGAAGCTTTCTTT.

This clone was seen a few times. The V call is TRBV25-1, the J call TRBJ2-1; the D gene is possibly TRBD2 (5 bases). V gave up 8 bases and J gave up 7 bases, with 9 bases separating them. The CDR3 is made up of 11 amino acids. The germline V gene has CDR1 MGHDK and CDR2 SYGVNS. The CDR3 DNA reads TGTGCCAGCTCCAGCGGTAATGAGCAGTTCTTC. Translation gives CASSSGNEQFF. Supplemented by reference TRBV25-1 and TRBJ2-1, the full variable domain reads EADIYQTPRYLVIGTGKKITLECSQTMGHDKMYWYQQDPGMELHLIHYSYGVNSTEKGDLSSESTVSRIRTEHFPLTLESARPSHTSQYLCASSSGNEQFFGPGTRLTVL.